The 25 T cell receptor beta chains below all came from one sample that was sequenced in a study of blood T cell repertoires in COVID-19. Clones were read by immunoSEQ multiplex PCR, and TCRdb kept only the in-frame ones, dropping some. The sample yields about 300,000 clones, approximately 92% seen once. The source material was PBMCs or T cells enriched from blood (not recorded which). The origin of the receptors is a woman in her 30s who had recovered from COVID-19.

J is TRBJ2-7 and V is TRBV4-2, with 10 positions matching TRBD2. J gave up 0 bases and V 1 base, and 0 bases lay outside the gene matches. The germline gives CDR1 LGHNA, CDR2 YNFKEQ. The CDR3 is made up of 15 amino acids. The CDR3 sequence: CASSQASGSSYEQYF. The CDR3 DNA sequence: TGTGCCAGCAGCCAAGCTAGCGGGAGCTCCTACGAGCAGTACTTC.

The chain employs TRBV6-1 and TRBJ1-3, with a possible D match to TRBD1 (6 bases). CDR3 length: 15 residues. Germline assignment: CDR1 MNHNS and CDR2 SASEGT. V was shortened by 10 bases and J by 4 bases, with 20 bases between the two germline ends. CDR3 DNA: TGTGCCACCAAAAACAGGGAGTCCTCAGGAAACACCATATATTTT. Encoded protein: CATKNRESSGNTIYF.

The rearrangement uses TRBV10-3 and TRBJ2-5, with 10 nucleotides matching TRBD1. The germline gives CDR1 ENHRY, CDR2 SYGVKD. This CDR3 comprises 14 residues. The J segment lost 0 bases and the V segment lost 6 bases, leaving 1 base of the junction unmatched. CDR3 in amino acids: CAIRGTGDQETQYF. The DNA of the CDR3 is TGTGCCATCAGAGGGACAGGGGACCAAGAGACCCAGTACTTC.

Only one count was recorded for this clone. V usage is TRBV5-5 and J usage is TRBJ1-5, with D possibly being TRBD1 (6 bases). Trimming shortened V by 4 bases and J by 3 bases, and 14 bases separated the two germline ends. This CDR3 spans 15 amino acids. Germline CDR1 and CDR2: SGHKS and YYEKEE (reference sequence). The DNA for the CDR3 is TGTGCCAGCAGCGAACTTGGACAGATCAATCAGCCCCAGCATTTT. This codes for CASSELGQINQPQHF.

The gene calls are TRBV30 and TRBJ1-2; D is uncertain. V was trimmed by 0 bases and J by 7 bases, leaving 9 bases between them. The CDR3 has 12 residues. CDR1 is GTSNPN, CDR2 SVGIG, per germline (reference sequence). The CDR3 loop is CAWSVTLSGYTF. In DNA, the CDR3 is TGTGCCTGGAGTGTAACTTTGTCTGGCTACACCTTC.

The chain has TRBV7-2 and TRBJ2-5; D perhaps matches TRBD2 (6 bases). This CDR3 region has 14 residues. The V end lost 4 bases, the J end lost 5 bases, and 14 bases lay between the germline ends. Germline assignment: CDR1 SGHTA and CDR2 FQGNSA. CDR3 sequence reads: CASSSYGRGETQYF. CDR3 nucleotides: TGTGCCAGCAGCTCGTACGGGAGAGGGGAGACCCAGTACTTC. The full variable domain, with the rest looked up from reference TRBV7-2 and TRBJ2-5, is GAGVSQSPSNKVTEKGKDVELRCDPISGHTALYWYRQSLGQGLEFLIYFQGNSAPDKSGLPSDRFSAERTGGSVSTLTIQRTQQEDSAVYLCASSSYGRGETQYFGPGTRLLVL.

V usage is TRBV5-8 and J usage is TRBJ2-7; a possible D gene is TRBD1 (5 bases). There are 16 residues in the CDR3. Trimming took 3 bases from V and 0 from J, leaving 16 bases between them. Germline V gives CDR1 SGHTS, CDR2 YDEGEE. CDR3 protein: CASSYQGPSSSYEQYF. CDR3 in DNA: TGTGCCAGCAGCTACCAGGGTCCTTCTAGCTCCTACGAGCAGTACTTC.

This chain joins TRBV7-2 and TRBJ2-7, with D tentatively TRBD2 (6 bases). Germline CDR1 SGHTA, CDR2 FQGNSA. This CDR3 is built from 15 residues. V dropped 3 bases and J dropped 4 bases, with 16 bases sitting between them. The CDR3 region is CASSLGGAASYEQYF. The CDR3 DNA sequence: TGTGCCAGCAGCTTGGGGGGAGCAGCTAGTTACGAGCAGTACTTC.

The chain links TRBV28 to TRBJ1-2, with D possibly TRBD1 on 5 matching bases. Germline V gene data show CDR1 as MDHEN and CDR2 as SYDVKM. The CDR3 covers 13 residues. V lost 6 bases to trimming and J lost 8 bases, with 16 bases between them. The CDR3 region has the DNA TGTGCCAGCAGGACCTTAGGGGATGAAGGCTACACCTTC. It yields the protein CASRTLGDEGYTF.

The chain links TRBV5-1 to TRBJ2-7; D gene uncertain. Per germline, CDR1 SGHRS and CDR2 YFSETQ. This CDR3 spans 14 amino acids. V was clipped by 0 bases and J by 0 bases, with 7 bases between them. In DNA, the CDR3 is TGCGCCAGCAGCTTGGGTCGGAGCTCCTACGAGCAGTACTTC. This gives the protein CASSLGRSSYEQYF. Full variable domain (missing parts from reference TRBV5-1 and TRBJ2-7): KAGVTQTPRYLIKTRGQQVTLSCSPISGHRSVSWYQQTPGQGLQFLFEYFSETQRNKGNFPGRFSGRQFSNSRSEMNVSTLELGDSALYLCASSLGRSSYEQYFGPGTRLTVT.

In DNA form, the CDR3 reads TGTGCCAGCAGTTCCTCCAGGGAAGGGGCCTACGAGCAGTACTTC. This translates into CASSSSREGAYEQYF. The V gene is TRBV27, the J gene TRBJ2-7, with a weak D call TRBD1 (5 bases). CDR3 length: 15 amino acids. Germline V gene sequence: CDR1 MNHEY, CDR2 SMNVEV (reference sequence). With 4 bases removed from V and 2 bases from J, the gap between germline ends came to 15 bases.

This rearrangement joins TRBV7-8 to TRBJ1-5, with 7 bases identical to TRBD1. Germline-derived CDR1 and CDR2 are SGHVS and FQNEAQ. The CDR3 has 17 amino acids. With V trimmed by 7 bases and J by 3 bases, 15 bases remained unmatched. The CDR3 bases are TGTGCCAGCAACACCCGAGAGGGGGCGAACCTCAATCAGCCCCAGCATTTT. Its protein is CASNTREGANLNQPQHF.

The chain uses TRBV6-5 and TRBJ2-5; D perhaps matches TRBD2 (5 bases). This CDR3 region has 14 residues. Germline V gene data show CDR1 as MNHEY and CDR2 as SVGAGI. Trimming pared 7 bases from V and 5 bases from J, leaving 17 bases between. The CDR3 region is CASTPFGGHETQYF. CDR3 DNA: TGTGCCAGCACCCCATTTGGCGGGCATGAGACCCAGTACTTC.

In its sample, this clone was seen once. The chain employs TRBV28 and TRBJ2-1; D remains unclear. The germline gives CDR1 MDHEN, CDR2 SYDVKM. Trimming took 6 bases from V and 0 from J, leaving 12 bases between them. The CDR3 is 15 residues long. Written as DNA, the CDR3 is TGTGCCAGCAGCCTCACCGGTCTCTCCTACAATGAGCAGTTCTTC. It yields the protein CASSLTGLSYNEQFF.

This clone showed up just once. The chain combines TRBV11-3 with TRBJ2-5; 9 bases map to TRBD1. Trimming removed 1 base from V and 4 bases from J; junction bases left unmatched: 4. This CDR3 is built from 15 residues. CDR1 is SGHNT and CDR2 is YENEEA in the germline V gene. The CDR3 sequence is CASSLARGQGETQYF. In DNA, the CDR3 is TGTGCCAGCAGCTTAGCACGGGGACAGGGAGAGACCCAGTACTTC.

The chain links TRBV5-3 to TRBJ2-1, with unresolved D. TRBV5-3 is an ORF, and what it does is uncertain. V lost 4 bases, J lost 8 bases, and 7 bases lay in between. CDR3 length: 11 amino acids. The CDR3 coding sequence is TGTGCCAGAAGCCTTAACTATGAGCAGTTCTTC. Translating gives CARSLNYEQFF.

This chain uses TRBV19 with TRBJ1-1, with D unresolved. Trimming took 7 bases from V and 1 from J, leaving 7 bases between them. CDR1 and CDR2 from the germline V gene are LNHDA and SQIVND (reference sequence). This CDR3 is 12 amino acids long. CDR3 amino acids: CASKPGNTEAFF. CDR3 coding DNA: TGTGCCAGTAAGCCAGGGAACACTGAAGCTTTCTTT.

V is TRBV19 and J is TRBJ2-7, with 11 bases lining up with TRBD2. V trimming: 5 bases; J trimming: 11 bases; junction bases outside the gene matches: 11. CDR1 LNHDA and CDR2 SQIVND come from the germline V gene (reference sequence). There are 14 residues in the CDR3. The CDR3 bases are TGTGCCAGTAGTTCGATAGCGGGAGGGCCGTTGGAGTACTTC. The encoded protein is CASSSIAGGPLEYF.

This clone was detected once. V and J are TRBV10-3 and TRBJ1-5; 8 nucleotides agree with TRBD1. Germline CDR1 is ENHRY and CDR2 is SYGVKD. This CDR3 contains 13 residues. J gave up 3 bases and V 6 bases, and 1 base lay outside the gene matches. The CDR3 DNA is TGTGCCATCAGGGACAGGGACAATCAGCCCCAGCATTTT. Its protein product is CAIRDRDNQPQHF.

The chain uses TRBV4-3 and TRBJ2-4; tentative D call: TRBD1 (5 bases). Per germline, CDR1 LGHNA and CDR2 YSLEER. Trimming took 0 bases from V and 1 from J, leaving 7 bases between them. The CDR3 spans 15 residues. This CDR3 reads CASSQDAGAKNIQYF. The DNA for the CDR3 is TGCGCCAGCAGCCAAGATGCAGGGGCCAAAAACATTCAGTACTTC.

The V call is TRBV28, the J call TRBJ1-1; D gene unclear. Trimming removed 2 bases from V and 1 base from J, with 17 bases in between. Germline V CDR1 and CDR2: MDHEN, SYDVKM. The CDR3 runs to 17 residues. The chain's CDR3 is CASSLGSFILGNTEAFF. In nucleotides, the CDR3 is TGTGCCAGCAGTTTAGGGTCATTCATTCTAGGGAACACTGAAGCTTTCTTT. Combining the CDR3 with reference TRBV28 and TRBJ1-1 gives the whole variable domain DVKVTQSSRYLVKRTGEKVFLECVQDMDHENMFWYRQDPGLGLRLIYFSYDVKMKEKGDIPEGYSVSREKKERFSLILESASTNQTSMYLCASSLGSFILGNTEAFFGQGTRLTVV.

The CDR3 loop is CASSPDSPEAFF. CDR3 nucleotides: TGTGCCAGCAGCCCGGACAGTCCTGAAGCTTTCTTT. V usage is TRBV3-1 (or the pseudogene TRBV3-2) and J usage is TRBJ1-1, with D maybe TRBD1 (6 bases). The CDR3 runs 12 residues. Looked up from germline, CDR1 is LGHDT and CDR2 is YNNKEL (reference sequence). Trimming left V 4 bases short and J 6 bases short, with 9 bases between.

The chain couples TRBV5-1 to TRBJ2-7; the match to TRBD2 covers 14 bases. Germline CDR1 and CDR2: SGHRS and YFSETQ. The CDR3 contains 17 residues. Trimming removed 4 bases from V and 3 bases from J; junction bases left unmatched: 9. In DNA, the CDR3 is TGCGCCAGCAGCCCTGACCCCGGGACTAGCGGGAGCTACGAGCAGTACTTC. This translates into CASSPDPGTSGSYEQYF. The whole variable domain, remainder taken from reference TRBV5-1 and TRBJ2-7, is KAGVTQTPRYLIKTRGQQVTLSCSPISGHRSVSWYQQTPGQGLQFLFEYFSETQRNKGNFPGRFSGRQFSNSRSEMNVSTLELGDSALYLCASSPDPGTSGSYEQYFGPGTRLTVT.

The chain combines TRBV14 with TRBJ2-3, with 12 bases fitting TRBD2. The CDR3 is 16 residues long. V shed 3 bases, J shed 6 bases, and the junction held 7 bases outside the gene matches. CDR1 and CDR2 from the germline V gene are SGHDN and FVKESK. CDR3 DNA: TGTGCCAGCAGCCACAGGACTAGCGGGGCCCCCGATACGCAGTATTTT. Translating gives CASSHRTSGAPDTQYF.

The chain has TRBV7-2 and TRBJ1-5; no clear D. The CDR3 contains 13 residues. The V and J ends lost 3 bases and 11 bases respectively, with 14 bases between them. Germline V gives CDR1 SGHTA, CDR2 FQGNSA. Here the CDR3 DNA reads TGTGCCAGCAGCTTTTCAGCGGCCGGGGCCCAGCATTTT. Its translation is CASSFSAAGAQHF.